This TCR beta chain was captured by sequencing in a study of breast tumors, draining lymph nodes, adjacent tissues. General study results and limits: Tumor T cell lymph node origin was a supported hypothesis, not proven. The data were judged consistent with most tumor T cells coming from lymph node and expanding in tumor. Compared with lymph nodes, tumors were less diverse; compared with nontumor tissue, more.

Breast cancer patients provided tissue from their axillary draining lymph nodes. Each CDR3 protein gets one entry after TCRdb re-called the multiplex PCR reads with MiXCR. Seen here are 150,000 to 200,000 distinct CDR3 sequences, roughly a third observed once, and the top ten hold about 4%. A note on this clonotype: Its antigen is not identified.

Germline CDR1 and CDR2: MNHEY and SVGAGI. The V gene lost 7 bases and the J gene lost 3 bases, with 16 bases spanning the gap. This CDR3 has 14 residues. Specimen: axillary lymph node tissue. This sequence was found in a female donor with breast cancer. Some clones in this sample may be carry-over from other donors' samples. This chain uses TRBV6-5 with TRBJ2-7, with D unclear. The CDR3 nucleotides read TGTGCCAGCAAAAGGCCCTCGCACGACTACGAGCAGTACTTC. This gives the protein CASKRPSHDYEQYF.